This T cell receptor (beta chain) was sequenced during a study of T-cell memory formation after mild COVID-19. Overall study context: Among the donors, TCR clusters were largely specific to each donor.

The CDR3 is 15 amino acids. CDR1 is SGHTA, CDR2 FQGTGA, per germline. V was pared by 1 base and J by 12 bases, with 19 bases between. The TCR alpha and TCR beta cDNA libraries, bearing sample barcodes and UMIs, were generated by 5'RACE using constant-segment primers. TCRdb called the 5' RACE reads again in MiXCR, with one record for every CDR3 protein. This sample has 250,000 to 300,000 distinct CDR3 sequences, with about a sixth found just once. This receptor was taken from a man aged 18-30 years who had mild COVID-19 (a few samples of this study predate the infection). Cell type and time point are not known. The sequenced material came from PBMCs or a T cell subset sorted from them (not recorded which). This chain joins TRBV7-3 and TRBJ2-1, with D possibly TRBD1 on 5 matching bases. The CDR3 reads CASSLIGVPDSRQFF. In DNA form, the CDR3 reads TGTGCCAGCAGCTTAATAGGAGTGCCCGACAGCAGGCAGTTCTTC.